This entry concerns a single T cell receptor (beta chain). This receptor's antigen is unknown. No base quality values were provided; no much bigger clone lies one nucleotide off. The cohort included under 35 patients with locally advanced or metastatic urothelial carcinoma who were treated at Memorial Sloan Kettering on a trial protocol. Peripheral blood mononuclear cells were collected pretreatment and during treatment, with between 1 and 8 total time points per patient. The Qiagen DNeasy Blood extraction kit was used to purify genomic DNA from total PBMCs and tumor samples. Collected pretreatment and during treatment, PBMCs were isolated and stored as previously described. Synthetic TCR analog templates were spiked into each PCR so that absolute template abundance could be estimated from read counts. TCRbeta CDR3 regions were amplified from genomic DNA with bias-controlled V and J gene primers using the immunoSEQ assay. Rearranged TCRbeta segments were sequenced at approximately 20X coverage. Under the source paper's analysis protocol: Sequencing errors were corrected by clustering and CDR3s were annotated against IMGT to assign V, D and J genes. Only productive TCRbeta rearrangements were used in downstream analyses, excluding out-of-frame or stop-codon sequences. Clonality was calculated as one minus the Shannon entropy normalized by the log of the number of unique productive sequences. Fisher's exact test with Benjamini-Hochberg correction, at a threshold of adjusted p below 0.01, was used to find clones that differed between time points or between blood and tumor. As stored in TCRdb, this immuneACCESS dataset retains in-frame rearrangements with V and J assigned. A fraction of the clones does not appear; measured against another copy, unresolved V genes explain less than half of the discrepancy, and the remainder lacks a known reason. The V and J calls and clone size are taken from that table; D and trimming were inferred from the DNA. Present in this sample are 25,000 to 30,000 clones, around 87% of which were seen just once. Of the sample, less than 4% is held by the ten largest clones.

This sample was taken from a study of PD-L1 blockade in urothelial cancer listed by TCRdb under 2017. Context from the whole study: Every patient began therapy at some point between 2013 and 2015 and was given atezolizumab 1,200 mg intravenously every 3 weeks. Under 10 patients reached durable clinical benefit, while 20 or so patients did not. Durable clinical benefit was defined as progression-free survival longer than 6 months, and TCR features were also tested against progression-free and overall survival. In the same patients, whole exome sequencing and RNA sequencing of pretreatment tumors were performed in addition to TCR sequencing. Pretreatment blood TCR-seq was available for about 30 patients, at least one posttreatment blood collection was obtained for some 24 patients, and tumor TCR-seq was available for some 24 patients. Patients had an ECOG performance status of 0 or 1 and had received between 0 and 3 prior chemotherapy regimens. Blood samples gave a median of around 130,000 T cells and approximately 80,000 unique TCRs, with a median clonality of around 0.074. Blood samples were analyzed at two time points: 3 weeks after treatment start (second dose) and 6 weeks after treatment start. About nine tenths of the roughly 29 patients were identified as males with urothelial cancer of bladder origin, and a prior smoking history was reported by 18 of 29 patients. The study was an exploratory multi-omic analysis of somatic, immune and clinical correlates of response to PD-L1 blockade with atezolizumab in urothelial cancer. Pretreatment tumor samples, along with matched peripheral blood collected serially before and after atezolizumab treatment, underwent TCR sequencing.

Beyond this particular receptor, the publication reports: Small sample size (n ≈ 30) and many exploratory analyses mean the results are intended to be hypothesis-generating. At 3 weeks after the start of treatment, tumor-associated TCR clones in peripheral blood had expanded more in patients with durable benefit (n of about 20, p = 0.022). A pretreatment peripheral blood TCR clonality below the median was linked to improved progression-free and overall survival.

The germline V gene specifies SGHTA as CDR1 and FQGNSA as CDR2. V is reduced by 0 bases and J by 5 bases, leaving a spacing of 13 bases between them. The CDR3, cysteine through phenylalanine, is 15 amino acids long. CDR3 DNA only is kept here, 45 bases in frame from base 1. This receptor was taken from a man aged 45 to 65 with urothelial cancer. The specimen was PBMCs, collected around atezolizumab (anti-PD-L1) treatment. Recombination connected TRBV7-2 to TRBJ1-2, with the D gene not confidently named. This receptor carries the CDR3 CASSLALSGGYGYTF. In nucleotides, the sequence is TGTGCCAGCAGCTTAGCGCTCTCAGGAGGTTATGGCTACACCTTC. Supplemented by the reference TRBV7-2 and TRBJ1-2 proteins around the CDR3, the complete variable domain is GAGVSQSPSNKVTEKGKDVELRCDPISGHTALYWYRQSLGQGLEFLIYFQGNSAPDKSGLPSDRFSAERTGGSVSTLTIQRTQQEDSAVYLCASSLALSGGYGYTFGSGTRLTVV.